This T cell receptor (beta chain) is drawn from a study of OX40 agonist ivuxolimab in advanced cancers. CDR3 size: 13 residues. CDR1 and CDR2 from the germline V gene are SNHLY and FYNNEI. Trimming removed 5 bases at V and 2 bases at J, with 6 bases between. Sequencing used immunoSEQ multiplex PCR; TCRdb keeps in-frame clones, though not all of them. The repertoire consists of roughly 64,000 clones, with about 88% occurring once and the leading ten covering 2.1%. General observations from the study: There were, on average, more expanded clones in CD8+ T cells than in CD4+.

For this clone: Its target is unknown.

The receptor was derived from an adult with an advanced solid tumor such as melanoma, head and neck, liver or kidney cancer. This chain links TRBV2 with TRBJ2-2; D not certain. The sample here was CD4+ or CD8+ T cells sorted from blood, taken in a trial of the OX40 agonist ivuxolimab. This CDR3 is CASSFSNTGELFF. CDR3 in DNA: TGTGCCAGCAGTTTCTCTAACACCGGGGAGCTGTTTTTT.